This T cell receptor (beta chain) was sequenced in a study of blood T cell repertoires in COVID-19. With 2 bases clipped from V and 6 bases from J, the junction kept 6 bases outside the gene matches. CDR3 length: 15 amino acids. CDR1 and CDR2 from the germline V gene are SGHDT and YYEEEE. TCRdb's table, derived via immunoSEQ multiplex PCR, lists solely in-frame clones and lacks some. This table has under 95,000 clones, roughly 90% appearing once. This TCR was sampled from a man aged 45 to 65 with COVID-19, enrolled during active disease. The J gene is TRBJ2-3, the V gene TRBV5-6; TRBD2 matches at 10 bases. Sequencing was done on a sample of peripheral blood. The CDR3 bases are TGTGCCAGCAGCTTTCGGACTAGCGGCGCGGATACGCAGTATTTT. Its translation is CASSFRTSGADTQYF. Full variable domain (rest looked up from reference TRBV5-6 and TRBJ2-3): DAGVTQSPTHLIKTRGQQVTLRCSPKSGHDTVSWYQQALGQGPQFIFQYYEEEERQRGNFPDRFSGHQFPNYSSELNVNALLLGDSALYLCASSFRTSGADTQYFGPGTRLTVL.